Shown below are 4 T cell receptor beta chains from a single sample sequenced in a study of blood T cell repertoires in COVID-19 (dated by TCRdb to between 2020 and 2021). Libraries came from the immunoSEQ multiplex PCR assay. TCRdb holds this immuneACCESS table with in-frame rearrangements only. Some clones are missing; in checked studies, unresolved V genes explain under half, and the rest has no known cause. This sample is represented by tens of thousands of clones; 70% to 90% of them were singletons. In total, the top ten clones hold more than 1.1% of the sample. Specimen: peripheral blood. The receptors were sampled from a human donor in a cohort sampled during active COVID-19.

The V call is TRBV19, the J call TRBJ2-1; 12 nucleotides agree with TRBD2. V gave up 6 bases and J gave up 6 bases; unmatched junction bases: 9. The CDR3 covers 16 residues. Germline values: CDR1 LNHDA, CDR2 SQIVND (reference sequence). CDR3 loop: CASSTRLAGVLNEQFF. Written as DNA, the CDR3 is TGTGCCAGTAGCACACGACTAGCGGGAGTTCTCAATGAGCAGTTCTTC.

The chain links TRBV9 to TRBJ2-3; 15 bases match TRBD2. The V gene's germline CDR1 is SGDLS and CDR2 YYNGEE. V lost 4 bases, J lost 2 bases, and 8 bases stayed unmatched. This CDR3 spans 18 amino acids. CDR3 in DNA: TGTGCCAGCAGCCCAGGGACTAGCGGGAGGTATCCCACAGATACGCAGTATTTT. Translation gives CASSPGTSGRYPTDTQYF.

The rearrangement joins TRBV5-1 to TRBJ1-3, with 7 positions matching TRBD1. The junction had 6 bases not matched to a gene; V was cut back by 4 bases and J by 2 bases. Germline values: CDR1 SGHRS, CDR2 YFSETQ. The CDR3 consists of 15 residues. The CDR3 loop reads CASSIGQDPGNTIYF. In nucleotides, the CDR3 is TGCGCCAGCAGCATCGGACAGGACCCTGGAAACACCATATATTTT.

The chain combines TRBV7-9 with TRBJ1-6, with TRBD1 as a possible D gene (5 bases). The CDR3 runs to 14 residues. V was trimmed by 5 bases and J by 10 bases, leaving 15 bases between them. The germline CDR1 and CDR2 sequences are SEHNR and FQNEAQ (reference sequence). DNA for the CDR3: TGTGCCAGCAGCAAAGGCAGGGTAGAGTCACCCCTCCACTTT. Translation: CASSKGRVESPLHF. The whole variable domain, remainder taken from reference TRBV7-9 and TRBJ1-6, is DTGVSQNPRHKITKRGQNVTFRCDPISEHNRLYWYRQTLGQGPEFLTYFQNEAQLEKSRLLSDRFSAERPKGSFSTLEIQRTEQGDSAMYLCASSKGRVESPLHFGNGTRLTVT.